The T cell receptor (beta chain) described here comes from a study of shared T cell receptors in the human thymus. The protocol was immunoSEQ multiplex PCR, while the TCRdb copy is restricted to in-frame clones and leaves out a portion. The table includes some 700,000 clones, 70% to 90% detected once. The germline CDR1 and CDR2 sequences are SNHLY and FYNNEI. The length of the CDR3 is 17 residues. Trimming cost V 6 bases and J 7 bases; bases outside gene matches: 16. The same specimen was also included in a second study, on human thymus T cells. That source adds: During corrective heart surgery, resections were taken, and the thymus tissue came from them. It looked as if thymic and blood repertoires used V and J genes in a biased way.

Sequencing input: thymocytes. The origin of this receptor is a girl under three years old with a congenital heart defect. The chain employs TRBV2 and TRBJ1-3; 9 nucleotides align to TRBD1. CDR3 nucleotides: TGTGCCAGCAGGGAATGGACAGGGGTCTTGTCGCGGAACACCATATATTTT. This encodes CASREWTGVLSRNTIYF. The full variable domain, its missing parts supplied by reference TRBV2 and TRBJ1-3, is EPEVTQTPSHQVTQMGQEVILRCVPISNHLYFYWYRQILGQKVEFLVSFYNNEISEKSEIFDDQFSVERPDGSNFTLKIRSTKLEDSAMYFCASREWTGVLSRNTIYFGEGSWLTVV.